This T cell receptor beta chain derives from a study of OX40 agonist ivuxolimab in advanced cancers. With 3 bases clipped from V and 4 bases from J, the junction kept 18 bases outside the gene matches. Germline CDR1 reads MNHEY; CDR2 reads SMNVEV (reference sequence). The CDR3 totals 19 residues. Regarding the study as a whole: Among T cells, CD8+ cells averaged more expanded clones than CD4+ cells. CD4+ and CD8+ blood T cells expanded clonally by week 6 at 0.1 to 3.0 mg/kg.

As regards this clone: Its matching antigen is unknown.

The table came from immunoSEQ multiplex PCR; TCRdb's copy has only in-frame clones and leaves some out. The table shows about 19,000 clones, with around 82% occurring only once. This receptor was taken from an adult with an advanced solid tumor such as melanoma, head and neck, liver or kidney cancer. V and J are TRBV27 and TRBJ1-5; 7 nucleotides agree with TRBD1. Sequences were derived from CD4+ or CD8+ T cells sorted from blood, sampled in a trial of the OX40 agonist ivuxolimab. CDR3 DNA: TGTGCCAGCAGTTTCCTGAGCCCCGAACTCACAGGGGATAATCAGCCCCAGCATTTT. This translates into CASSFLSPELTGDNQPQHF.